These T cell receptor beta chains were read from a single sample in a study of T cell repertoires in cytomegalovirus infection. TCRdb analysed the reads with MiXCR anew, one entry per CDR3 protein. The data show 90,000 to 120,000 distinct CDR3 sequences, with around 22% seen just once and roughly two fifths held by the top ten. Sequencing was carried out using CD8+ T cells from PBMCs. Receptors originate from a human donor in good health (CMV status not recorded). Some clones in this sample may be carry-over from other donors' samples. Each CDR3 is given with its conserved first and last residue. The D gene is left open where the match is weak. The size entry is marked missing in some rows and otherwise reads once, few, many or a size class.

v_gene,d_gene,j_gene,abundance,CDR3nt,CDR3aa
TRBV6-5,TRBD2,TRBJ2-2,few,TGTGCCAGCAGTTACTCTACTAGCGGAGATAACACCGGGGAGCTGTTTTTT,CASSYSTSGDNTGELFF
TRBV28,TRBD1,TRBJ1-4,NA,TGTGCCAGCGAGGGACAGGGAAATGAAAAACTGTTTTTT,CASEGQGNEKLFF
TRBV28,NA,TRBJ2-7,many,TGTGCCAGCAGGATGAGGATCGGCGGCCCCTACGAGCAGTACTTC,CASRMRIGGPYEQYF
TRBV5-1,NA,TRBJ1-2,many,TGCGCCAGCAGCTTGGGATCCTTCGGGGATGGCTACACCTTC,CASSLGSFGDGYTF
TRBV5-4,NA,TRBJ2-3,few,TGTGCCAGCAGCTTAGACCTAGCAGGGACCACAGATACGCAGTATTTT,CASSLDLAGTTDTQYF
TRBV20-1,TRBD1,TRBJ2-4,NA,TGCAGTGCCACTCTCGGGACAGGCGCAAAATGGATTCAGTACTTC,CSATLGTGAKWIQYF
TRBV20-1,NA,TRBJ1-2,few,TGCAGTGCTAGAGATTTGGGGGGCGCCAGTGGCTACACCTTC,CSARDLGGASGYTF
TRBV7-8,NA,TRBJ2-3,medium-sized,TGTGCCAGCAGCCCTTCCCCTGATACGCAGTATTTT,CASSPSPDTQYF
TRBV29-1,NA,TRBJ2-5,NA,TGCAGCGTTTTCCGGGAGACCCAGTACTTC,CSVFRETQYF
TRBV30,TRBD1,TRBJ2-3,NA,TGTGCCTTCGACCCCCCGGGGACAGGGAAGTATTTT,CAFDPPGTGKYF
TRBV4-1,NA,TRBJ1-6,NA,TGCGCCAGCAGCCAAGACGTCTCACCCCTCCACTTT,CASSQDVSPLHF
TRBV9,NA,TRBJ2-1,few,TGTGCCAGCAGCGTAGGATCGAGTAACAATGAGCAGTTCTTC,CASSVGSSNNEQFF
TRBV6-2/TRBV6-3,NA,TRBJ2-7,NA,TGTGCCAGCAGTTACCTAACGGACGGCCGGGGAGAGCAGTACTTC,CASSYLTDGRGEQYF
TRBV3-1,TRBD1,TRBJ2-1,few,TGTGCCAGCAGCCAAGAGACCTACAGGGGCGGTGAGCAGTTCTTC,CASSQETYRGGEQFF
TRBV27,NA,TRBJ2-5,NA,TGTGCCAGCAGTTTATTGGGGACCCAAGAGACCCAGTACTTC,CASSLLGTQETQYF
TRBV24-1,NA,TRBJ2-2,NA,TGTGCCACCAGTGACTCAGACACCGGGGAGCTGTTTTTT,CATSDSDTGELFF
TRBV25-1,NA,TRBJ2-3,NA,TGTGCCAGCAGTGGTTCGACCGAGGGGGGACAGTACACAGATACGCAGTATTTT,CASSGSTEGGQYTDTQYF
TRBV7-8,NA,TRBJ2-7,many,TGTGCCAGCAGCCCTTTGACAGAGAGCTCCTACGAGCAGTACTTC,CASSPLTESSYEQYF
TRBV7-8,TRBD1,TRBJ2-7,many,TGTGCCAGCAGCTTAGCGACAGGGGGCGCATACGAGCAGTACTTC,CASSLATGGAYEQYF
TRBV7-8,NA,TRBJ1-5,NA,TGTGCCAGCAGCTTAGGGTCCACAGGTCAACAGCCCCAGCATTTT,CASSLGSTGQQPQHF
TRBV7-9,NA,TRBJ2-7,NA,TGTGCCAGCAGCTTATTCGGTTACGAGCAGTACTTC,CASSLFGYEQYF
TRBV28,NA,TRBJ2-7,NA,TGTGCCAGCAGTTTCGAAAGGGTTGAGTACTTC,CASSFERVEYF
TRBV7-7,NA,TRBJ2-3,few,TGTGCTAGCAGCTTACGAGAAGGCGGCACAGATACGCAGTATTTT,CASSLREGGTDTQYF
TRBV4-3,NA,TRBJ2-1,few,TGCGCCAGCAGCCGCGGACCTTCGCATCTAGTCGATGAGCAGTTCTTC,CASSRGPSHLVDEQFF
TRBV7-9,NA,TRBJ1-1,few,TGTGCCAGCAGCCAGAGCCGGACCGGCGGCATTGAAGCTTTCTTT,CASSQSRTGGIEAFF
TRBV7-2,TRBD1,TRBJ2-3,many,TGTGCCAGCAGCCCTCGGACAGGGGCAGATACGCAGTATTTT,CASSPRTGADTQYF
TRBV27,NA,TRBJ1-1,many,TGTGCCAGCAGCGGGGCGGCCCTGAACACTGAAGCTTTCTTT,CASSGAALNTEAFF